These T cell receptor beta chains were read from a single sample in a study of T cell repertoires in aging, cancer and after chemotherapy. MiXCR, run by TCRdb on the multiplex PCR reads, gives a single entry per CDR3 protein. The table lists about 12,000 distinct CDR3 sequences, 31% of them singletons. The sample comprised blood. The receptors stem from a human donor in good health. The donor label of this sample is uncertain. CDR3s include the opening cysteine and the closing phenylalanine or tryptophan. Fields, in order: V gene, clone size, D gene, J gene, CDR3 DNA, CDR3 protein. D genes are given only for firm matches. For some rows the clone size is stated as once, few or many, or as a class when expanded; others skip it.

TRBV10-1,few,-,TRBJ1-1,TGCGCCACCCCTATGGAGAACACTGAAGCTTTCTTT,CATPMENTEAFF
TRBV19,-,TRBD1,TRBJ2-3,TGTGCCAGTAGTACGTCCGGGACAGGGGGAGCAGATACGCAGTATTTT,CASSTSGTGGADTQYF
TRBV12-3/TRBV12-4,-,TRBD1,TRBJ1-1,TGTGCCAGCAGTTTAAGGGGGCCGAACACTGAAGCTTTCTTT,CASSLRGPNTEAFF
TRBV6-5,-,TRBD1,TRBJ1-5,TGTGCCAGCAGCCGGGACAGGGACAATCAGCCCCAGCATTTT,CASSRDRDNQPQHF
TRBV27,medium-sized,-,TRBJ2-3,TGTGCCAGCAGTTTACAGGCGGGCACAGATACGCAGTATTTT,CASSLQAGTDTQYF
TRBV6-2/TRBV6-3,-,TRBD2,TRBJ2-1,TGTGCCAGCAGAGAGACCCAGGCGGGGGAGCATTTCTTC,CASRETQAGEHFF
TRBV7-5,few,-,TRBJ2-1,-,CISVPEYPSGGPPRCEQFF
TRBV5-1,-,TRBD1,TRBJ1-5,TGCGCCAGCAGCTTGGGGACAGGTTTAGGCCAGCCCCAGCATTTT,CASSLGTGLGQPQHF
TRBV27,-,-,TRBJ1-2,TGTGCCAGCAGTCCCCAAGGGGGCTATGGCTACACCTTC,CASSPQGGYGYTF
TRBV6-5,-,-,TRBJ2-3,TGTGCCAGCAGCCCGGGGAGGACCGGGACACGGCAGTATTTT,CASSPGRTGTRQYF
TRBV5-6,few,-,TRBJ2-3,TGTGCCAGCAGAGCCCTTAACAGGAGGAGCACAGATACGCAGTATTTT,CASRALNRRSTDTQYF
TRBV12-3/TRBV12-4,-,TRBD2,TRBJ2-5,TGTGCCAGCAGTTCGCGATGGGGGGGACAAGAGACCCAGTACTTC,CASSSRWGGQETQYF
TRBV29-1,-,-,TRBJ1-5,TGCAGCGTTGAGGTGGCTAGCAATCAGCCCCAGCATTTT,CSVEVASNQPQHF
TRBV13,few,TRBD1,TRBJ1-2,TGTGCCAGCAGCTTAGAGGACAGGGTGGGAGGCTACACCTTC,CASSLEDRVGGYTF
TRBV18,-,-,TRBJ2-7,TGTGCCAGCTCACCGGGGGAAGGCTCCTACGAGCAGTACTTC,CASSPGEGSYEQYF
TRBV5-6,once,-,TRBJ1-5,TGTGCCAGCAGCTTGTTCCCCGGTAGTCGTGGCGGCAATCAGCCCCAGCATTTT,CASSLFPGSRGGNQPQHF
TRBV9,-,-,TRBJ1-1,TGTGCCAGCAGCGTAGCGGTTGACACTGAAGCTTTCTTT,CASSVAVDTEAFF
TRBV15,-,-,TRBJ2-3,TGTGCCACCAGCAGAAATATAGCTGGGGCCGGGGATACGCAGTATTTT,CATSRNIAGAGDTQYF
TRBV5-1,-,-,TRBJ2-2,TGCGCCAGCAGAATGACCCCCGGGACCAGGAACACCGGGGAGCTGTTTTTT,CASRMTPGTRNTGELFF
TRBV27,-,-,TRBJ2-1,TGTGCCAGCAGTTTATGGAACAGGGCCCCCTACAATGAGCAGTTCTTC,CASSLWNRAPYNEQFF
TRBV18,-,-,TRBJ1-5,TGTGCCAGCTCACCACGTGGGACGGAGAATCAGCCCCAGCATTTT,CASSPRGTENQPQHF
TRBV12-3/TRBV12-4,-,TRBD1,TRBJ1-4,TGTGCCAGCCGCGGATCCGGGACAGTGAATGAAAAACTGTTTTTT,CASRGSGTVNEKLFF
TRBV29-1,medium-sized,-,TRBJ2-7,TGCAGCGTTAACCAAGGGTACGAGCAGTACTTC,CSVNQGYEQYF
TRBV20-1,-,-,TRBJ1-3,TGCAGTGCTAGAGCGACCATGGGAAACACCATATATTTT,CSARATMGNTIYF
TRBV5-4,medium-sized,-,TRBJ2-6,TGTGCCAGCAGCGGCATTGTTGGGGTGGTGGGCTCTGGGGCCAACGTCCTGACTTTC,CASSGIVGVVGSGANVLTF
TRBV15,-,-,TRBJ1-3,TGTGCCACCAGCAGGGATTCTGGAAACACCATATATTTT,CATSRDSGNTIYF
TRBV27,-,TRBD2,TRBJ2-7,TGTGCCAGCAGGGGGCTCGGGGGGGAGAGCTCCTACGAGCAGTACTTC,CASRGLGGESSYEQYF
TRBV11-2,-,TRBD1,TRBJ2-2,TGTGCCAGCAGCTTATACGGGACAGCGCTGTTTTTT,CASSLYGTALFF
TRBV6-6,-,TRBD1,TRBJ2-5,TGTGCCAGCAGTCCCCGACAGGGCTACCAAGAGACCCAGTACTTC,CASSPRQGYQETQYF
TRBV4-2,-,-,TRBJ1-4,TGTGCCAGCAGCCCAGGGGAAACTAATGAAAAACTGTTTTTT,CASSPGETNEKLFF
TRBV6-6,medium-sized,-,TRBJ2-6,TGTGCCAGCATTCAGGGGGGGGCCAACGTCCTGACTTTC,CASIQGGANVLTF
TRBV6-2/TRBV6-3,-,-,TRBJ1-6,TGTGCCAGCGCCGTGGAAGGATTCCGCCTCCACTTT,CASAVEGFRLHF
TRBV12-3/TRBV12-4,-,TRBD1,TRBJ1-4,TGTGCCAGCAGTTTAGTGGGGACAGGGAAAGAAAAACTGTTTTTT,CASSLVGTGKEKLFF
TRBV12-3/TRBV12-4,few,TRBD1,TRBJ1-4,TGTGCCAGCAGTCTAAAGACAGGGGGCATTGAAAAACTGTTTTTT,CASSLKTGGIEKLFF
TRBV20-1,few,-,TRBJ2-5,TGCAGTGGGCAGGACCAAGAGACCCAGTACTTC,CSGQDQETQYF
TRBV20-1,-,-,TRBJ1-4,TGCAGTGCCACATCCTTGGGGGATAAACTGTTTTTT,CSATSLGDKLFF
TRBV6-5,-,-,TRBJ2-2,TGTGCCAGCACTGAGGGGGACTTGAACACCGGGGAGCTGTTTTTT,CASTEGDLNTGELFF
TRBV18,-,-,TRBJ1-3,TGTGCCAGCTCACCACCGGCTTATAAGGGACCCCCTGGAAACACCATATATTTT,CASSPPAYKGPPGNTIYF
TRBV18,-,TRBD1,TRBJ1-1,TGTGCCAGCTCGCCCGGACAGGCGAACACTGAAGCTTTCTTT,CASSPGQANTEAFF
TRBV7-2,-,-,TRBJ2-5,TGTGCCAGCAGCACCCAGGGGGGGTGGGAGACCCAGTACTTC,CASSTQGGWETQYF
TRBV27,medium-sized,-,TRBJ2-2,TGTGCCAGCGGTCCGCAGGGGAGCACCGGGGAGCTGTTTTTT,CASGPQGSTGELFF
TRBV12-3/TRBV12-4,-,-,TRBJ1-1,TGTGCCAGCAGTTTAAGGGGATACGGAGCTTTCTTT,CASSLRGYGAFF
TRBV6-4,-,-,TRBJ2-2,TGTGCCAGCAGTCACGATAACACCGGGGAGCTGTTTTTT,CASSHDNTGELFF
TRBV6-5,-,TRBD1,TRBJ1-1,TGTGCCAGCAGTTACTCGGCCAGGGGGCGTACTGTGGCTGAAGCTTTCTTT,CASSYSARGRTVAEAFF
TRBV27,-,-,TRBJ2-7,TGTGTCAGCAGTTTGGAGGGAAAATACGAGCAGTACTTC,CVSSLEGKYEQYF
TRBV24-1,-,-,TRBJ2-1,TGTGCCACTGCCGGGTCCTCCAATGAGCAGTTCTTC,CATAGSSNEQFF